This is a list of T cell receptor beta chains from one sample in a study of blood T cell repertoires in COVID-19. Here immunoSEQ multiplex PCR was the method, and the copy in TCRdb shows in-frame clones only, minus some. The sample has 430,000 or so clones; roughly 90% are singletons. The source material was peripheral blood. These receptors were obtained from a man aged 18 to 30 with COVID-19, enrolled during active disease. Both conserved end residues are part of each CDR3. The D gene is left open where the match is weak. Clone sizes are given selectively: once, few, many, or a class where the clone is expanded.

>NA|NA|TRBV5-6|TRBJ2-3
CASSLTGTDTQYF
TGTGCCAGCAGCCTAACGGGGACAGATACGCAGTATTTT
>NA|TRBD2|TRBV10-3|TRBJ2-7
CAISEWASGTYEQYF
TGTGCCATCAGTGAGTGGGCTAGCGGCACCTACGAGCAGTACTTC
>NA|TRBD1|TRBV6-4|TRBJ1-6
CASSDSGTGDSPLHF
TGTGCCAGCAGTGACTCCGGGACAGGGGATTCACCCCTCCACTTT
>NA|TRBD2|TRBV7-2|TRBJ2-3
CASSIPGLENTQYF
TGTGCCAGCAGCATTCCGGGACTAGAAAATACGCAGTATTTT
>NA|NA|TRBV5-1|TRBJ1-5
CASSLDGGDWQPQHF
TGCGCCAGCAGCTTGGACGGCGGGGACTGGCAGCCCCAGCATTTT
>NA|TRBD2|TRBV4-1|TRBJ2-3
CASSHRLAGGGGTDTQYF
TGCGCCAGCAGCCACCGACTAGCGGGGGGCGGGGGCACAGATACGCAGTATTTT
>NA|TRBD1|TRBV3-1/TRBV3-2|TRBJ2-7
CASSQGDRVYEQYF
TGTGCCAGCAGCCAAGGGGACAGGGTGTACGAGCAGTACTTC
>NA|TRBD1|TRBV7-8|TRBJ1-2
CASSLGQGGAYGYTF
TGTGCCAGCAGCTTAGGACAGGGGGGTGCCTATGGCTACACCTTC
>NA|NA|TRBV5-6|TRBJ2-7
CASSLGTFTSSYEQYF
TGTGCCAGCAGCTTGGGGACCTTTACTAGCTCCTACGAGCAGTACTTC
>few|TRBD1|TRBV10-1|TRBJ2-7
CASSGQGPYEQYF
TGCGCCAGCAGTGGACAGGGCCCATACGAGCAGTACTTC
>NA|NA|TRBV5-1|TRBJ2-3
CASSPPTASTDTQYF
TGCGCCAGCAGCCCCCCCACAGCCAGCACAGATACGCAGTATTTT
>few|NA|TRBV20-1|TRBJ2-5
CSASVPGVETQYF
TGCAGTGCTAGTGTTCCGGGAGTAGAGACCCAGTACTTC
>NA|TRBD1|TRBV6-5|TRBJ2-7
CASSLRQGSVHEQYF
TGTGCCAGCAGTTTGAGACAGGGAAGCGTCCACGAGCAGTACTTC
>once|TRBD2|TRBV27|TRBJ2-3
CASSPISLAGGTDTQYF
TGTGCCAGCAGTCCAATATCACTAGCGGGAGGAACAGATACGCAGTATTTT
>NA|TRBD2|TRBV9|TRBJ2-2
CASSVRLGGSIANTGELFF
TGTGCCAGCAGCGTTAGGTTGGGCGGGAGTATCGCGAACACCGGGGAGCTGTTTTTT
>NA|NA|TRBV6-4|TRBJ1-1
CASSEAGNTEAFF
TGTGCCAGCAGTGAGGCGGGGAACACTGAAGCTTTCTTT
>few|NA|TRBV7-9|TRBJ1-3
CASSTNRDSGNTIYF
TGTGCCAGCAGCACAAATCGGGACTCTGGAAACACCATATATTTT
>NA|NA|TRBV24-1|TRBJ2-3
CATSGRAVDTQYF
TGTGCCACCTCAGGCAGGGCCGTAGATACGCAGTATTTT
>few|NA|TRBV4-1|TRBJ1-2
CASSHLGQFNYGYTF
TGCGCCAGCAGCCACCTCGGACAGTTTAACTATGGCTACACCTTC
>NA|TRBD1|TRBV10-1|TRBJ2-5
CASSEGTGGIETQYF
TGCGCCAGCAGTGAGGGGACAGGGGGAATAGAGACCCAGTACTTC
>NA|NA|TRBV21-1|TRBJ1-5
CASMDTTYQPQHF
TGTGCCAGCATGGACACCACCTATCAGCCCCAGCATTTT
>NA|NA|TRBV19|TRBJ2-1
CASSQSLYNEQFF
TGTGCCAGTTCTCAGTCCCTCTACAATGAGCAGTTCTTC
>NA|TRBD2|TRBV9|TRBJ2-1
CASSDGLAVNEQFF
TGTGCCAGCAGCGATGGACTAGCCGTCAATGAGCAGTTCTTC
>NA|NA|TRBV6-6|TRBJ1-1
CASRTEVTFTEAFF
TGTGCCAGCCGTACGGAGGTTACCTTCACTGAAGCTTTCTTT
>NA|NA|TRBV7-2|TRBJ2-7
CASSLRHRATQEYEQYF
TGTGCCAGCAGCTTGAGACACAGGGCTACACAAGAGTACGAGCAGTACTTC
>NA|NA|TRBV9|TRBJ1-2
CASSPMNYGYTF
TGTGCCAGCAGCCCAATGAACTATGGCTACACCTTC
>NA|NA|TRBV5-1|TRBJ2-1
CASTLQGSSYNEQFF
TGCGCCAGCACATTGCAAGGGAGCTCCTACAATGAGCAGTTCTTC
>NA|TRBD1|TRBV3-1/TRBV3-2|TRBJ2-1
CASSQTGGEQFF
TGTGCCAGCAGTCAGACAGGGGGTGAGCAGTTCTTC
>NA|NA|TRBV7-6|TRBJ2-5
CASTPWAQETQYF
TGTGCCAGCACCCCTTGGGCACAAGAGACCCAGTACTTC
>NA|TRBD1|TRBV3-1/TRBV3-2|TRBJ2-5
CASSQEPRDRGTEETQYF
TGTGCCAGCAGCCAAGAACCCCGCGACAGGGGGACGGAAGAGACCCAGTACTTC
>NA|NA|TRBV3-1/TRBV3-2|TRBJ2-5
CASSQGFSGTQETQYF
TGTGCCAGCAGCCAAGGATTTTCGGGGACTCAAGAGACCCAGTACTTC
>once|TRBD2|TRBV6-6|TRBJ2-2
CASSLFPGLSNTGELFF
TGTGCCAGCAGTCTCTTTCCGGGACTATCGAACACCGGGGAGCTGTTTTTT
>NA|NA|TRBV29-1|TRBJ2-1
CSLRGARDYNEQFF
TGCAGCCTCCGGGGAGCCCGCGACTACAATGAGCAGTTCTTC
>NA|NA|TRBV6-5|TRBJ2-7
CASSYSWAGSHEQYF
TGTGCCAGCAGTTACTCGTGGGCAGGGTCCCACGAGCAGTACTTC
>NA|NA|TRBV6-5|TRBJ2-2
CASGHTNTGELFF
TGTGCCAGTGGACATACGAACACCGGGGAGCTGTTTTTT
>NA|TRBD2|TRBV2|TRBJ2-7
CASSATSGGSYEQYF
TGTGCCAGCAGTGCGACTAGCGGGGGGTCCTACGAGCAGTACTTC
>NA|TRBD2|TRBV5-4|TRBJ2-5
CASTLRAGETETQYF
TGTGCCAGCACCCTCCGGGCGGGAGAGACTGAGACCCAGTACTTC
>NA|TRBD2|TRBV7-2|TRBJ2-6
CASSTSGGSSGANVLTF
TGTGCCAGCAGCACAAGCGGGGGTAGCTCTGGGGCCAACGTCCTGACTTTC
>NA|NA|TRBV2|TRBJ2-3
CASNPRGAGTDTQYF
TGTGCCAGCAATCCTAGAGGGGCGGGGACAGATACGCAGTATTTT
>NA|NA|TRBV28|TRBJ2-7
CATRGTSSYEQYF
TGTGCCACCCGAGGCACGTCCTCCTACGAGCAGTACTTC
>NA|NA|TRBV29-1|TRBJ2-1
CSVAVGDTYNEQFF
TGCAGCGTTGCGGTAGGGGATACGTACAATGAGCAGTTCTTC
>NA|NA|TRBV5-8|TRBJ1-6
CASSFWSGNGRSPLHF
TGTGCCAGCAGCTTTTGGTCGGGGAACGGTCGATCACCCCTCCACTTT
>few|TRBD2|TRBV19|TRBJ2-7
CATSGRRASSYEQYF
TGTGCCACTAGCGGGAGGCGGGCAAGCTCCTACGAGCAGTACTTC
>NA|NA|TRBV6-5|TRBJ1-3
CASISGNGNTIYF
TGTGCCAGCATATCAGGGAATGGAAACACCATATATTTT
>once|NA|TRBV6-1|TRBJ1-4
CASSEVRAINEKLFF
TGTGCCAGCAGTGAAGTTCGAGCAATAAATGAAAAACTGTTTTTT
>NA|TRBD2|TRBV11-3|TRBJ2-7
CASSLEGSWGGSSYEQYF
TGTGCCAGCAGCTTAGAAGGGAGCTGGGGGGGAAGCTCCTACGAGCAGTACTTC
>NA|NA|TRBV5-5|TRBJ2-5
CASFSERALGETQYF
TGTGCCAGCTTTTCCGAGCGGGCGTTAGGGGAGACCCAGTACTTC
>NA|NA|TRBV11-3|TRBJ2-7
CASSSDTYEQYF
TGTGCCAGCAGTTCCGACACCTACGAGCAGTACTTC
>NA|TRBD1|TRBV11-3|TRBJ1-1
CASSPRTGKNTEAFF
TGTGCCAGCAGCCCCCGGACAGGGAAGAACACTGAAGCTTTCTTT
>NA|NA|TRBV19|TRBJ1-3
CASSISRSSGNTIYF
TGTGCCAGTAGTATAAGCCGATCCTCTGGAAACACCATATATTTT
>once|TRBD1|TRBV6-6|TRBJ1-1
CASKVGGQGGAEAFF
TGTGCCAGCAAAGTTGGTGGACAGGGAGGTGCTGAAGCTTTCTTT
>NA|NA|TRBV6-5|TRBJ1-5
CASASGASNQPQHF
TGTGCCAGCGCCTCCGGTGCTAGCAATCAGCCCCAGCATTTT
>once|TRBD2|TRBV5-4|TRBJ2-3
CASSRELAGGPGDTQYF
TGTGCCAGCAGCCGCGAACTAGCGGGGGGGCCGGGTGATACGCAGTATTTT
>NA|TRBD2|TRBV3-1/TRBV3-2|TRBJ2-7
CASSQRLADSYEQYF
TGTGCCAGTAGCCAACGGCTAGCGGACTCCTACGAGCAGTACTTC